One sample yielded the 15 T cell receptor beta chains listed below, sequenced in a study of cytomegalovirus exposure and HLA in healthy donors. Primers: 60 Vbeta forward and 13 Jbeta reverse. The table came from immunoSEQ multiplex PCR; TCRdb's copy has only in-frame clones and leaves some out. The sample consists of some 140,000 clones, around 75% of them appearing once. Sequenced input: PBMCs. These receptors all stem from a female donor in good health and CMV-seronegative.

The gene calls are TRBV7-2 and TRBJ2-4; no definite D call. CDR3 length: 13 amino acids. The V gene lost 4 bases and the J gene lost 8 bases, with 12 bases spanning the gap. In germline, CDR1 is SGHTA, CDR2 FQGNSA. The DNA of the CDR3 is TGTGCCAGCAGCTGGCCGACGGGTGACATTCAGTACTTC. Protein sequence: CASSWPTGDIQYF.

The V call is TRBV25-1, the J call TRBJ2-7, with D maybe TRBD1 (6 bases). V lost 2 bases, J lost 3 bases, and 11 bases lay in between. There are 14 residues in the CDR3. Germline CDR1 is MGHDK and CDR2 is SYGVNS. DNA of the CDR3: TGTGCCAGCAGTGAACTACAGGGATTCTACGAGCAGTACTTC. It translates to CASSELQGFYEQYF.

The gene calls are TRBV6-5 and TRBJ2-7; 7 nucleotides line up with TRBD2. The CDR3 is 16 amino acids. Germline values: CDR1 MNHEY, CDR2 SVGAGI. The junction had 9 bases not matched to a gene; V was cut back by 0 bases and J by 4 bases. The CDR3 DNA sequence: TGTGCCAGCAGTTACTCGAATCGCGGGAGTAATTACGAGCAGTACTTC. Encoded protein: CASSYSNRGSNYEQYF.

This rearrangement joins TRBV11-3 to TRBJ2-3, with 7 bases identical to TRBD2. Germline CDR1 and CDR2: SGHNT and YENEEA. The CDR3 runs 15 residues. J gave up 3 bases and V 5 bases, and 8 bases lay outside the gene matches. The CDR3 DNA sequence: TGTGCCAGCAGCATCAGGGAGGGCTGGACAGATACGCAGTATTTT. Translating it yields CASSIREGWTDTQYF.

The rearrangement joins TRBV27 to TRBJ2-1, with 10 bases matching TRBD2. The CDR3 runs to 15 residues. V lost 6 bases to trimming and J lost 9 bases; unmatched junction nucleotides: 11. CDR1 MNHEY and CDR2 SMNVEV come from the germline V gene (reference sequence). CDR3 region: CASSPPSGGAREQFF. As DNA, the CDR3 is TGTGCCAGCAGCCCCCCCAGCGGGGGGGCACGTGAGCAGTTCTTC.

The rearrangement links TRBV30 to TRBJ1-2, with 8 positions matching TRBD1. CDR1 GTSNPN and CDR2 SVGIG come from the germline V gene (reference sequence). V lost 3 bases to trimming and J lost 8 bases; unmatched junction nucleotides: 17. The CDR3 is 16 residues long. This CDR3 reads CAWSPPRTGRLGGYTF. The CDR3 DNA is TGTGCCTGGAGCCCACCTCGGACAGGGCGCTTAGGGGGCTACACCTTC.

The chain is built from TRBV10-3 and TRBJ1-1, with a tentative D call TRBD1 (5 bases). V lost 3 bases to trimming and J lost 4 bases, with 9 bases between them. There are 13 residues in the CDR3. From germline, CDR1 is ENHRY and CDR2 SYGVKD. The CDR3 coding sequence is TGTGCCATCAGTGATAGGCAGGGCACTGAAGCTTTCTTT. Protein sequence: CAISDRQGTEAFF.

CDR3 sequence reads: CASSLAAGTPYNEQFF. Written as DNA, the CDR3 is TGTGCCAGCAGCTTGGCGGCGGGGACTCCCTACAATGAGCAGTTCTTC. This chain uses TRBV5-4 with TRBJ2-1; possibly TRBD2 for D (6 bases). The germline V gene has CDR1 SGHNT and CDR2 YYREEE (reference sequence). Trimming stripped 0 bases from V and 2 bases from J, with 12 bases between. The length of the CDR3 is 16 residues.

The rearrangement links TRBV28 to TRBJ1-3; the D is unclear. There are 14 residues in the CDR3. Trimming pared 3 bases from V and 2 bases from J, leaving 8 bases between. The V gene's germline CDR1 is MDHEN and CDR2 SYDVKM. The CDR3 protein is CASSFQEAGNTIYF. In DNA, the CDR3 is TGTGCCAGCAGTTTTCAGGAAGCTGGAAACACCATATATTTT.

The CDR3 sequence: CASSMGGRRNQPQHF. The CDR3, as DNA: TGTGCCAGTAGTATGGGGGGGCGTAGGAATCAGCCCCAGCATTTT. V gene TRBV19 combines with J gene TRBJ1-5, with a possible D match to TRBD1 (6 bases). Looked up from germline, CDR1 is LNHDA and CDR2 is SQIVND (reference sequence). The CDR3 has 15 amino acids. V was pared by 3 bases and J by 4 bases, with 13 bases between.

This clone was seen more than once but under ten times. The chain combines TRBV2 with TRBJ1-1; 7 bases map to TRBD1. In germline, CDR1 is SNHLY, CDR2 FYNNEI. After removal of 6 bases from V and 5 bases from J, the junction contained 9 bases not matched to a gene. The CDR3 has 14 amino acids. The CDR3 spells CASRVDRAGTEAFF. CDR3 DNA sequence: TGTGCCAGCAGGGTAGACAGGGCAGGGACTGAAGCTTTCTTT.

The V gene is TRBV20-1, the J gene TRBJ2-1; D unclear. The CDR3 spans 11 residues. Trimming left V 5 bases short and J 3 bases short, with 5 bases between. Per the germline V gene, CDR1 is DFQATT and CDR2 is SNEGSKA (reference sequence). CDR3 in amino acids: CSAESYNEQFF. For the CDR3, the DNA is TGCAGTGCTGAGAGCTACAATGAGCAGTTCTTC.

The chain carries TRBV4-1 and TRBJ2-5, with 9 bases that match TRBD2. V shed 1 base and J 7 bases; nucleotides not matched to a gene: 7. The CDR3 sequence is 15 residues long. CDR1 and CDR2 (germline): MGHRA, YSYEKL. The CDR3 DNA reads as TGCGCCAGCAGCCAAGGACTAGCGGCGACAGGGACCCAGTACTTC. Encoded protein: CASSQGLAATGTQYF.

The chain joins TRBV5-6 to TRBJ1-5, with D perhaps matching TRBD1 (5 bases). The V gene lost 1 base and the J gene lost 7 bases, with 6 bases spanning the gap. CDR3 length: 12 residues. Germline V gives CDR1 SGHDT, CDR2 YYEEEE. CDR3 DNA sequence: TGTGCCAGCAGCTTGTCAGGGCAGCCCCAGCATTTT. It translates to CASSLSGQPQHF.

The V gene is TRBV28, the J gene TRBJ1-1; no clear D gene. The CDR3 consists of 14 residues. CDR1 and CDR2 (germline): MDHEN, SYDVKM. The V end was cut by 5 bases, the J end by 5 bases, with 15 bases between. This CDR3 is CASSRRTRVTEAFF. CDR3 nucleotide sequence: TGTGCCAGCAGTCGACGCACGAGGGTGACTGAAGCTTTCTTT.